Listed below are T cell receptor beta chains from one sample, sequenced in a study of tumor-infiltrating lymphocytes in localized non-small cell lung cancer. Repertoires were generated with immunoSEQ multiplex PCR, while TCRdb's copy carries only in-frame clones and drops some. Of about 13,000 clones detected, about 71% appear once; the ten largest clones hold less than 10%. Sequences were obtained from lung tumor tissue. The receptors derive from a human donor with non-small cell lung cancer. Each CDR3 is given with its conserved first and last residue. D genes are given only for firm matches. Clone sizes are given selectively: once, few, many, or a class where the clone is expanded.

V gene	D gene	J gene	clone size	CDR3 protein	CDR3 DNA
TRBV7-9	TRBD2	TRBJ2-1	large	CASSFSLADNNEQFF	TGTGCCAGCAGCTTCAGCCTAGCGGACAACAATGAGCAGTTCTTC
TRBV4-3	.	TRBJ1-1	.	CASSQALSTEAFF	TGCGCCAGCAGCCAAGCCCTATCTACTGAAGCTTTCTTT
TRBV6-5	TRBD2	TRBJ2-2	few	CASRHLAGAPGELFF	TGTGCCAGCAGACATCTAGCGGGAGCCCCCGGGGAGCTGTTTTTT
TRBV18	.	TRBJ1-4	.	CASSPWDGVISTNEKLFF	TGTGCCAGCTCACCTTGGGACGGTGTTATATCAACTAATGAAAAACTGTTTTTT
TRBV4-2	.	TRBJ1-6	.	CASSQDKNSPLHF	TGTGCCAGCAGCCAAGATAAGAATTCACCCCTCCACTTT
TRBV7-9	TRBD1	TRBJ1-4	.	CASSLGTGTGNEKLFF	TGTGCCAGCAGCTTAGGCACCGGGACAGGGAATGAAAAACTGTTTTTT
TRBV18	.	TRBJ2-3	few	CASSPSTDTQYF	TGTGCCAGCTCACCGAGCACAGATACGCAGTATTTT
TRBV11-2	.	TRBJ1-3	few	CASSLDSGGNTIYF	TGTGCCAGCAGCTTAGATTCGGGGGGAAACACCATATATTTT
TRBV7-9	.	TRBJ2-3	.	CASSFMAGQTDTQYF	TGTGCCAGCAGCTTCATGGCGGGGCAGACAGATACGCAGTATTTT
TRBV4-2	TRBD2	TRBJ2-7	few	CASSQGLAGDYEQYF	TGTGCCAGCAGCCAAGGACTAGCGGGAGATTACGAGCAGTACTTC
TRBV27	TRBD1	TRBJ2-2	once	CASNTVSTGITGELFF	TGTGCCAGCAATACTGTCTCGACAGGGATCACCGGGGAGCTGTTTTTT
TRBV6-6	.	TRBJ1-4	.	CASSSGVLAANEKLFF	TGTGCCAGCAGTTCAGGGGTCCTAGCGGCTAATGAAAAACTGTTTTTT
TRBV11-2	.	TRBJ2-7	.	CASSLEGGSYEQYF	TGTGCCAGCAGCTTAGAGGGGGGCTCCTACGAGCAGTACTTC
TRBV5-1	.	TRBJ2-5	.	CASSPVGRGLETQYF	TGCGCCAGCAGCCCGGTAGGCAGAGGGCTGGAGACCCAGTACTTC
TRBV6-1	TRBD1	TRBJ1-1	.	CASTTGVDTEAFF	TGTGCCAGCACCACAGGGGTGGACACTGAAGCTTTCTTT
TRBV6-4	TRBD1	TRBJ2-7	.	CASSESQGSYEQYF	TGTGCCAGCAGTGAATCACAGGGGAGCTACGAGCAGTACTTC
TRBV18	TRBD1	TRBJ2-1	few	CASSPGTGGYNEQFF	TGTGCCAGCTCCCCGGGGACAGGGGGCTACAATGAGCAGTTCTTC
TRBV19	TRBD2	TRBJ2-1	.	CASGAGGALDEQFF	TGTGCCAGTGGGGCGGGGGGGGCCCTCGATGAGCAGTTCTTC
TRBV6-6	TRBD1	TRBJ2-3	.	CASSYTGDTDTQYF	TGTGCCAGTAGTTATACAGGGGACACAGATACGCAGTATTTT
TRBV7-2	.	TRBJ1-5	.	CASSVQGFSNQPQHF	TGTGCCAGCAGCGTACAGGGATTTAGCAATCAGCCCCAGCATTTT
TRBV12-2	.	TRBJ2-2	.	CASATWGELFF	TGTGCCAGCGCTACCTGGGGGGAGCTGTTTTTT
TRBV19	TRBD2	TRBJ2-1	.	CASSISGGQYNEQFF	TGTGCCAGTAGTATCTCGGGGGGGCAGTACAATGAGCAGTTCTTC
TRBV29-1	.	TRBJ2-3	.	CSVTGSPDTQYF	TGCAGCGTGACCGGGAGTCCAGATACGCAGTATTTT
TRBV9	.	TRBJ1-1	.	CASSRGVNTEAFF	TGTGCCAGCAGCCGAGGGGTTAACACTGAAGCTTTCTTT
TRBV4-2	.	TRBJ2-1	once	CASSQDRGQYNEQFF	TGTGCCAGCAGCCAAGATAGGGGACAATACAATGAGCAGTTCTTC
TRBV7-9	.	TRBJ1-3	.	CASSLGPGNTIYF	TGTGCCAGCAGCTTAGGTCCTGGAAACACCATATATTTT
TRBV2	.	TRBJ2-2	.	CAGSRDGTGELFF	TGTGCCGGCAGTCGGGACGGCACCGGGGAGCTGTTTTTT
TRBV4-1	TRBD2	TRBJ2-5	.	CASSQDTALANQETQYF	TGCGCCAGCAGCCAAGATACAGCACTAGCGAACCAAGAGACCCAGTACTTC
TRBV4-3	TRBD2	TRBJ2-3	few	CASSQDSRAGGYTDTQYF	TGCGCCAGCAGCCAAGACAGTCGGGCGGGGGGATACACAGATACGCAGTATTTT
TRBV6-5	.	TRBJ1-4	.	CASSSGWEGEKLFF	TGTGCCAGCAGCTCAGGGTGGGAGGGCGAAAAACTGTTTTTT
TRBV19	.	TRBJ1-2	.	CASSMTLTRNYGYTF	TGTGCCAGTAGTATGACCCTGACCCGTAACTATGGCTACACCTTC
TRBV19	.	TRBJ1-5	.	CASSVFRDSNQPQHF	TGTGCCAGTAGCGTCTTCAGGGATAGCAATCAGCCCCAGCATTTT
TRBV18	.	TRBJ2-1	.	CASSPGAEYNEQFF	TGTGCCAGCTCACCAGGGGCAGAATACAATGAGCAGTTCTTC
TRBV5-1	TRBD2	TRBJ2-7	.	CASSLEAGTSGYEQYF	TGCGCCAGCAGCTTGGAGGCGGGGACTAGCGGATACGAGCAGTACTTC
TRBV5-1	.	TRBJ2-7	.	CASSPQGKSYEQYF	TGCGCCAGCAGCCCGCAGGGGAAGTCCTACGAGCAGTACTTC
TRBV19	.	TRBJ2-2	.	CASSVGARIPGELFF	TGTGCCAGTAGTGTTGGAGCTCGTATCCCCGGGGAGCTGTTTTTT
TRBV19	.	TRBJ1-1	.	CASTPGDTVTEAFF	TGTGCCAGTACCCCCGGGGATACGGTCACTGAAGCTTTCTTT
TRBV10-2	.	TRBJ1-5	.	CASSESSGGLGQPQHF	TGCGCCAGCAGTGAGTCGTCGGGGGGCCTTGGACAGCCCCAGCATTTT
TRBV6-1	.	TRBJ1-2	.	CASSETWAGYTF	TGTGCCAGCAGTGAAACCTGGGCTGGCTACACCTTC
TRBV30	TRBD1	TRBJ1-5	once	CAWSVQGRSNQPQHF	TGTGCCTGGAGTGTACAGGGGCGGAGCAATCAGCCCCAGCATTTT
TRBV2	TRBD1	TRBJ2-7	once	CASSERDRDEQYF	TGTGCCAGCAGTGAAAGGGACAGGGACGAGCAGTACTTC
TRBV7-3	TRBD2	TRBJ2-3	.	CASSDVAGENTDTQYF	TGTGCCAGCAGCGACGTAGCGGGGGAGAACACAGATACGCAGTATTTT
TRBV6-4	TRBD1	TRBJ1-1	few	CASRRGLSGDTEAFF	TGTGCCAGTAGGAGGGGGCTGAGTGGGGACACTGAAGCTTTCTTT
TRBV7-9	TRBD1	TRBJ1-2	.	CASSRGQGHYVDYTF	TGTGCCAGCAGCCGCGGACAGGGCCACTATGTGGACTACACCTTC
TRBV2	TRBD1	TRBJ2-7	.	CASSEWETGVGYEQYF	TGTGCCAGCAGTGAATGGGAGACAGGGGTAGGCTACGAGCAGTACTTC
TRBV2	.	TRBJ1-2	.	CASSAAGPGYGYTF	TGTGCCAGCAGTGCAGCGGGCCCGGGATATGGCTACACCTTC
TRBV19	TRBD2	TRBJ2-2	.	CASSMPGGPGNTGELFF	TGTGCCAGTAGTATGCCGGGAGGGCCGGGGAACACCGGGGAGCTGTTTTTT
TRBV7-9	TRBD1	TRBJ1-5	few	CASSSGQGVDNQQPQHF	TGTGCCAGCAGCTCCGGACAGGGGGTCGATAATCAGCAGCCCCAGCATTTT
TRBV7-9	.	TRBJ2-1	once	CASSHDRNEQFF	TGTGCCAGCAGCCACGACCGCAATGAGCAGTTCTTC